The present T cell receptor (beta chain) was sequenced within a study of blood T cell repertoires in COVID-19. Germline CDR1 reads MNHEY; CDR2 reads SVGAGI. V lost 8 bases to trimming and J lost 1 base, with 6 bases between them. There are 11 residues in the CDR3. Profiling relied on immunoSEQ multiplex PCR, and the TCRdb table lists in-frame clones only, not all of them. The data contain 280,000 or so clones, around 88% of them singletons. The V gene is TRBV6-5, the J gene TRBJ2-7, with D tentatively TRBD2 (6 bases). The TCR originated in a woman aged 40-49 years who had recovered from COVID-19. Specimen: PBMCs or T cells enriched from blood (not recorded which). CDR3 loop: CASGGSYEQYF. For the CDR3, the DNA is TGTGCCAGCGGAGGGTCCTACGAGCAGTACTTC.